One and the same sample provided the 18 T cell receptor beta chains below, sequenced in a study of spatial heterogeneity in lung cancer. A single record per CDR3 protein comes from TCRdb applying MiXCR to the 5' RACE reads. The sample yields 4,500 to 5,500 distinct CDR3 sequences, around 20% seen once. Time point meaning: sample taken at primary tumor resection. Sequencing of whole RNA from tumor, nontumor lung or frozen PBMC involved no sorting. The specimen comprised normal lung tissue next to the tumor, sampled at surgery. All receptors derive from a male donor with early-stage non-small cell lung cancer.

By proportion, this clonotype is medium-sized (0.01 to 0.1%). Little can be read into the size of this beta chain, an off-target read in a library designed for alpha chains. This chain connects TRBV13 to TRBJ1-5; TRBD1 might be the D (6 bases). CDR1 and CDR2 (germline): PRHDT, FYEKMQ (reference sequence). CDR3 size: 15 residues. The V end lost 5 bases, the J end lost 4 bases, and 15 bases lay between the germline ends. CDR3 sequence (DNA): TGTGCCAGCAGCCGAGGGGGGGGTGGAAATCAGCCCCAGCATTTT. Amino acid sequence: CASSRGGGGNQPQHF.

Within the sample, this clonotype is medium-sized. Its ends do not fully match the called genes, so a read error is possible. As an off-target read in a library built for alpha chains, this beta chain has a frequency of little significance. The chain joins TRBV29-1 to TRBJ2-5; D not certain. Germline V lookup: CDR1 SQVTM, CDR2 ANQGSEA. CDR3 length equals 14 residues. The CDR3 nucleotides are TGCAGCGTTCAAGAACCGTCGAACCGCGGGACCCAGTACTTC. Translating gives CSVQEPSNRGTQYF. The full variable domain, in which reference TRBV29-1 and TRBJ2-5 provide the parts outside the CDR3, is SAVISQKPSRDICQRGTSLTIQCQVDSQVTMMFWYRQQPGQSLTLIATANQGSEATYESGFVIDKFPISRPNLTFSTLTVSNMSPEDSSIYLCSVQEPSNRGTQYFGPGTRLLVL.

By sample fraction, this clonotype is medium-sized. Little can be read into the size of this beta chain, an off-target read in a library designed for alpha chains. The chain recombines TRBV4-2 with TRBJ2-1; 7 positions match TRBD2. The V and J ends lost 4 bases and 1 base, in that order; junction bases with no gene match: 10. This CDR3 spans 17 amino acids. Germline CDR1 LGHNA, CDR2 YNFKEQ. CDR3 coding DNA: TGTGCCAGCAGCCCCCTGGGCGGGAGTAAGTCCTACAATGAGCAGTTCTTC. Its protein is CASSPLGGSKSYNEQFF.

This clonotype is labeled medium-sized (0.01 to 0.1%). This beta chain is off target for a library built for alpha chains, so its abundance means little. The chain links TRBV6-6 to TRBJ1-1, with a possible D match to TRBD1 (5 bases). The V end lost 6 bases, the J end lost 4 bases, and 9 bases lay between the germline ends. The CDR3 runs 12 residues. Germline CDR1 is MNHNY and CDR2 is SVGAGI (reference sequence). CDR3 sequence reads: CASSPGGTEAFF. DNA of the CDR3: TGTGCCAGCAGCCCGGGGGGCACTGAAGCTTTCTTT.

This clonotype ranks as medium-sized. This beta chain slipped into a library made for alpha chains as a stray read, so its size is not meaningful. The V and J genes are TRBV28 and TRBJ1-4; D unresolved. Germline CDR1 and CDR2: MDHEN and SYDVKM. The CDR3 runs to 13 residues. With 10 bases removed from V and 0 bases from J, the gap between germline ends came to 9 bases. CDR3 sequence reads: CATFGATNEKLFF. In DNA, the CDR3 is TGTGCCACCTTTGGAGCAACTAATGAAAAACTGTTTTTT.

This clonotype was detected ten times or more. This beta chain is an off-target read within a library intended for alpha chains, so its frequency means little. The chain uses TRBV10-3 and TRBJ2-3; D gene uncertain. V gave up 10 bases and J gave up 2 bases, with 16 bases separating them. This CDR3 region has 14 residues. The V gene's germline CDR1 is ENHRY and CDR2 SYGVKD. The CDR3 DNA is TGTGCCACCCAGTTTGGGGAAAACACAGATACGCAGTATTTT. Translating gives CATQFGENTDTQYF.

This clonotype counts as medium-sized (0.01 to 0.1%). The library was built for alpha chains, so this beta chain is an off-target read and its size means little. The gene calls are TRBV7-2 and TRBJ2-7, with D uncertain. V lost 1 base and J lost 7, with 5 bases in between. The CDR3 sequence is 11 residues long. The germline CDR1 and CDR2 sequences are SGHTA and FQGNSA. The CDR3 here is CASSLVGEQYF. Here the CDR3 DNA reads TGTGCCAGCAGCTTAGTAGGAGAGCAGTACTTC.

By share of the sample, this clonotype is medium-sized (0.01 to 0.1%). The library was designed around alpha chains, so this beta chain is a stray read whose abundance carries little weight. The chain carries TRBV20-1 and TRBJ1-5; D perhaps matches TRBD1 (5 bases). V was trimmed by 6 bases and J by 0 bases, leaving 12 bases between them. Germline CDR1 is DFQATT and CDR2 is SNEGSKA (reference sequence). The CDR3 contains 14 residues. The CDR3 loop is CSAPTAYSNQPQHF. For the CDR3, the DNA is TGCAGTGCGCCGACAGCTTATAGCAATCAGCCCCAGCATTTT.

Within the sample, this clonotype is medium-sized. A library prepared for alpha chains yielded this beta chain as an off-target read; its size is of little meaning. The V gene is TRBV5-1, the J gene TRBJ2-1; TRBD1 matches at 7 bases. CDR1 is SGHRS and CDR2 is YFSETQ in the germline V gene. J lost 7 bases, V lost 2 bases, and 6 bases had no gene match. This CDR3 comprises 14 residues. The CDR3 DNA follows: TGCGCCAGCAGCTTCGGACAGGTCAGGAATGAGCAGTTCTTC. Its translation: CASSFGQVRNEQFF.

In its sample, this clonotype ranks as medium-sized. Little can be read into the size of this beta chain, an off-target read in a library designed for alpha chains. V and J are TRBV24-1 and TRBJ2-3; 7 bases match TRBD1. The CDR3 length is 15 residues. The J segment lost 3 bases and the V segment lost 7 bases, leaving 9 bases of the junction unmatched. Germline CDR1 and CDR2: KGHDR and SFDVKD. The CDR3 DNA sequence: TGTGCCACCAGCCCCGGACAGGCCCCTACAGATACGCAGTATTTT. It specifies CATSPGQAPTDTQYF.

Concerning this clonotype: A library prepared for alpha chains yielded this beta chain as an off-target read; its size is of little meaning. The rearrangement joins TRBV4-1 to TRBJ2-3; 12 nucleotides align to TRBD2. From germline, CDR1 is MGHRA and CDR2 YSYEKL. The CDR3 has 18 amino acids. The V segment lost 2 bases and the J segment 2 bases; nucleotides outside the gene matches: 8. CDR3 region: CASSQRLAGGPLTDTQYF. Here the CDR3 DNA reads TGCGCCAGCAGCCAACGTCTAGCGGGAGGGCCTCTCACAGATACGCAGTATTTT.

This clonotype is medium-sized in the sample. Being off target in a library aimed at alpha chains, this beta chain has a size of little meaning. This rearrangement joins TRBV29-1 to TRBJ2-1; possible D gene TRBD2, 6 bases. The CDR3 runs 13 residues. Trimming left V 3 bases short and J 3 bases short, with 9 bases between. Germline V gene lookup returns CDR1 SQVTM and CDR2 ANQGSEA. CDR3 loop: CSVDIGGYNEQFF. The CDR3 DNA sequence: TGCAGCGTTGATATCGGGGGCTACAATGAGCAGTTCTTC.

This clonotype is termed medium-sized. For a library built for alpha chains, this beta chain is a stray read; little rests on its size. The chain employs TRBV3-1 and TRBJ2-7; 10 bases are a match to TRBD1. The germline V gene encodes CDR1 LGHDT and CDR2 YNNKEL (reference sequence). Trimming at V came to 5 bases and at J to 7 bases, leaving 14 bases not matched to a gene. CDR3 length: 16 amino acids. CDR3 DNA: TGTGCCAGCAGCTCATCAGCCGGGACAGGGGTTCGGGAGCAGTACTTC. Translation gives CASSSSAGTGVREQYF.

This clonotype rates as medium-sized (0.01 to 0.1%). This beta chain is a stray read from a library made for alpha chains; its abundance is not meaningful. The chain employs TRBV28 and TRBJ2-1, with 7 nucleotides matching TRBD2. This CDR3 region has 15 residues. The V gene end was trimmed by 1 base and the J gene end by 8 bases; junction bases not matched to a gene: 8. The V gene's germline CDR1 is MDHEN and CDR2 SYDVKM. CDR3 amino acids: CASSLSGLGKHEQFF. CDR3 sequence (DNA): TGTGCCAGCAGTTTATCCGGACTAGGAAAACATGAGCAGTTCTTC.

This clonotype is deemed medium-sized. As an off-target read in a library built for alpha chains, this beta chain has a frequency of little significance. The CDR3 DNA reads as TGTGCCAGCAGCCAATCGCACACTGAAGCTTTCTTT. Amino acids: CASSQSHTEAFF. The chain joins TRBV16 to TRBJ1-1; D unclear. CDR1 and CDR2 from the germline V gene are KGHSY and FQNENV. This CDR3 comprises 12 residues. V was cut by 0 bases and J by 3 bases, with 2 bases left in between.

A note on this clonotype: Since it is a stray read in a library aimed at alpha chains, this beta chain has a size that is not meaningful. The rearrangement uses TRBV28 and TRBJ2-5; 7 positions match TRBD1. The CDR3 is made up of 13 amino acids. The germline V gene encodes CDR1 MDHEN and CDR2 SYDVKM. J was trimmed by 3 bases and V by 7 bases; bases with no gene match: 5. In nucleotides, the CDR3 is TGTGCCAGCAAACTCCAGGGGGAAGAGACCCAGTACTTC. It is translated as CASKLQGEETQYF.

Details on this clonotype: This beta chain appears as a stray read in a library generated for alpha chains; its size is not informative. Here the CDR3 reads CASSPVGGTDTQYF. CDR3 bases: TGTGCCAGCAGCCCAGTCGGGGGAACAGATACGCAGTATTTT. The V and J genes are TRBV7-3 and TRBJ2-3; D is perhaps TRBD2 (6 bases). The CDR3 consists of 14 residues. Between the trimmed V and J ends, which lost 5 bases and 3 bases, there was a span of 12 bases. CDR1 and CDR2 from the germline V gene are SGHTA and FQGTGA.

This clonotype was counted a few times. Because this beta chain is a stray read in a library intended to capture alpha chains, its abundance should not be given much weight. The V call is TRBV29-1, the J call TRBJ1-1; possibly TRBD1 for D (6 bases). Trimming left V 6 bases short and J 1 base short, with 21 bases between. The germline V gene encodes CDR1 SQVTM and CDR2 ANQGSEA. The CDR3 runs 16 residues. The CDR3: CSVLTRGHNANTEAFF. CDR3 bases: TGCAGCGTCCTGACTCGGGGACACAACGCGAACACTGAAGCTTTCTTT.